This TCR beta chain was sequenced for a study of vaccination and CD4 T cells after COVID-19. Treatment indicated: approximately 9-day PBMC culture with coronavirus spike peptide pools or control peptides (ViraFEST assay). The CDR3 is 15 residues long. Germline assignment: CDR1 SGHVS and CDR2 FQNEAQ. V lost 4 bases, J lost 4 bases, and 14 bases lay in between. This clonotype was counted between two and nine times. The antigen remains unidentified. Researchers used the Oncomine TCR Beta short-read assay to sequence DNA from cultured CD4+ T cells. TCRdb analysed the PCR reads with MiXCR anew, one entry per CDR3 protein. The repertoire holds under 25,000 distinct CDR3 sequences, roughly 46% seen once, with roughly 27% in the top ten.

This receptor was taken from a human donor who had recovered from COVID-19. Sequenced here: CD4+ T cells from blood, cultured in vitro, sampled before SARS-CoV-2 vaccination. The gene calls are TRBV7-8 and TRBJ1-3, with D perhaps TRBD1 (5 bases). In DNA, the CDR3 is TGTGCCAGCAGCTCGGGGGTAACGCGAGGAAACACCATATATTTT. Translating gives CASSSGVTRGNTIYF.